The 20 T cell receptor beta chains listed next were all sequenced from one sample in a study of cytomegalovirus exposure and HLA in healthy donors. The data were produced by immunoSEQ multiplex PCR, yet TCRdb's version contains in-frame clones alone and is incomplete. The sample lists around 70,000 clones; 90% to 95% were seen once. Sequencing was carried out using PBMCs. Source of these receptors: a woman aged 18-29 years in good health and CMV-seronegative.

V is TRBV5-1 and J is TRBJ2-7; D gene ambiguous. The CDR3 length is 17 residues. In germline, CDR1 is SGHRS, CDR2 YFSETQ. Trimming left V 3 bases short and J 4 bases short, with 23 bases between. The CDR3 spells CASSYLPTDTTKYEQYF. The CDR3 DNA sequence: TGCGCCAGCAGCTATCTACCCACAGACACGACGAAATACGAGCAGTACTTC.

This chain links TRBV6-1 with TRBJ2-2; 8 nucleotides agree with TRBD1. The CDR3 is 14 amino acids. In germline, CDR1 is MNHNS, CDR2 SASEGT. V lost 10 bases to trimming and J lost 5 bases; unmatched junction nucleotides: 9. The CDR3: CATQTGARTGELFF. CDR3 nucleotide sequence: TGTGCCACCCAGACAGGGGCGAGGACCGGGGAGCTGTTTTTT.

The CDR3 nucleotides are TGTGCCAGCAGCCGGACTAGCGGTTCCTACAATGAGCAGTTCTTC. Residues: CASSRTSGSYNEQFF. The genes are TRBV9 and TRBJ2-1; 10 positions agree with TRBD2. The germline gives CDR1 SGDLS, CDR2 YYNGEE. The CDR3 covers 15 residues. The ends lost 4 bases at V and 1 base at J; junction bases unmatched: 2.

Remarks on this clone: One junction end disagrees with the germline gene, perhaps due to a read error. This chain uses TRBV9 with TRBJ2-3; 8 nucleotides align to TRBD2. CDR1 and CDR2 (germline): SGDLS, YYNGEE. The CDR3 totals 12 residues. For the CDR3, the DNA is TGTGCCAGCAGCGTAGATTCTAGCGGGCCTATTTTT. Its translation: CASSVDSSGPIF. The entire variable domain, with the rest obtained from reference TRBV9 and TRBJ2-3, is as follows: DSGVTQTPKHLITATGQRVTLRCSPRSGDLSVYWYQQSLDQGLQFLIQYYNGEERAKGNILERFSAQQFPDLHSELNLSSLELGDSALYFCASSVDSSGPIFGPGTRLTVL.

The CDR3 here is CASSTAQGTIGNTIYF. The DNA for the CDR3 is TGCGCCAGCAGCACAGCCCAAGGGACTATAGGAAACACCATATATTTT. The chain employs TRBV5-1 and TRBJ1-3; D might be TRBD1 (5 bases). This CDR3 is 16 amino acids long. V lost 4 bases and J 4 bases, leaving 18 bases between the germline ends. CDR1 is SGHRS, CDR2 YFSETQ, per germline.

In nucleotides, the CDR3 is TGTGCCAGTAATCCCTGGCGGGGGCCCAGGGGTGAAAAACTGTTTTTT. Translating it yields CASNPWRGPRGEKLFF. The chain uses TRBV19 and TRBJ1-4, with D tentatively TRBD1 (6 bases). CDR1 is LNHDA, CDR2 SQIVND, per germline (reference sequence). This CDR3 contains 16 residues. V was shortened by 7 bases and J by 7 bases, with 22 bases between the two germline ends.

The J gene is TRBJ2-7, the V gene TRBV27; TRBD2 aligns across 7 bases. Germline V gene sequence: CDR1 MNHEY, CDR2 SMNVEV (reference sequence). This CDR3 is built from 14 residues. With 4 bases clipped from V and 2 bases from J, the junction kept 5 bases outside the gene matches. CDR3 coding DNA: TGTGCCAGCAGTTCCTGGGGGGGAACCTACGAGCAGTACTTC. Protein: CASSSWGGTYEQYF.

The rearrangement joins TRBV7-2 to TRBJ1-6, with 8 bases identical to TRBD1. The germline gives CDR1 SGHTA, CDR2 FQGNSA. This CDR3 is built from 15 residues. V shed 6 bases, J shed 7 bases, and the junction held 8 bases outside the gene matches. CDR3 sequence: CASSHDRGGNSPLHF. DNA of the CDR3: TGTGCCAGCAGTCATGACAGGGGAGGGAATTCACCCCTCCACTTT.

The chain couples TRBV7-6 to TRBJ1-2, with D possibly TRBD1 on 5 matching bases. The V gene lost 3 bases and the J gene lost 6 bases, with 11 bases spanning the gap. Looked up from germline, CDR1 is SGHVS and CDR2 is FNYEAQ. This CDR3 spans 13 amino acids. In nucleotides, the CDR3 is TGTGCCAGCAGCTTTCTCGGGGGTGATGGCTACACCTTC. This sequence encodes CASSFLGGDGYTF.

This clone was detected once. The genes are TRBV7-9 and TRBJ2-5, with 7 bases lining up with TRBD2. The length of the CDR3 is 16 residues. The germline V gene encodes CDR1 SEHNR and CDR2 FQNEAQ (reference sequence). V lost 0 bases, J lost 1 base, and 5 bases stayed unmatched. DNA for the CDR3: TGTGCCAGCAGCTTAGCCTCGACTAGCTTCCAAGAGACCCAGTACTTC. Protein: CASSLASTSFQETQYF. Combining the CDR3 with reference TRBV7-9 and TRBJ2-5 gives the whole variable domain DTGVSQNPRHKITKRGQNVTFRCDPISEHNRLYWYRQTLGQGPEFLTYFQNEAQLEKSRLLSDRFSAERPKGSFSTLEIQRTEQGDSAMYLCASSLASTSFQETQYFGPGTRLLVL.

The chain joins TRBV9 to TRBJ2-1; 8 bases align to TRBD2. Trimming took 0 bases from V and 4 from J; bases not matched to a gene: 6. Germline V gives CDR1 SGDLS, CDR2 YYNGEE. CDR3 length equals 16 residues. CDR3 DNA sequence: TGTGCCAGCAGCGTAGGGGCTAGCGGGTTTTACAATGAGCAGTTCTTC. This codes for CASSVGASGFYNEQFF. The full variable domain, its missing parts supplied by reference TRBV9 and TRBJ2-1, is DSGVTQTPKHLITATGQRVTLRCSPRSGDLSVYWYQQSLDQGLQFLIQYYNGEERAKGNILERFSAQQFPDLHSELNLSSLELGDSALYFCASSVGASGFYNEQFFGPGTRLTVL.

V gene TRBV4-2 combines with J gene TRBJ2-7, with D possibly TRBD1 on 5 matching bases. Germline CDR1 LGHNA, CDR2 YNFKEQ. The V end lost 0 bases, the J end lost 7 bases, and 16 bases lay between the germline ends. The length of the CDR3 is 15 residues. The CDR3 loop is CASSQEAPGPKEQYF. The CDR3 DNA reads as TGTGCCAGCAGCCAAGAAGCCCCAGGGCCCAAGGAGCAGTACTTC.

The chain carries TRBV27 and TRBJ2-7; TRBD1 is a possible D gene (5 bases). The V end lost 6 bases, the J end lost 2 bases, and 17 bases lay between the germline ends. Germline V lookup: CDR1 MNHEY, CDR2 SMNVEV (reference sequence). The CDR3 runs 15 residues. CDR3 in amino acids: CASSPRLDKTYEQYF. DNA for the CDR3: TGTGCCAGCAGCCCCCGGTTGGACAAAACCTACGAGCAGTACTTC.

The CDR3 DNA reads as TGTGCCAGCAGTGAGGGGACAACCACCTACGAGCAGTACTTC. Translation gives CASSEGTTTYEQYF. The V gene is TRBV5-6, the J gene TRBJ2-7, with D possibly being TRBD1 (6 bases). V was pared by 5 bases and J by 2 bases, with 14 bases between. Germline CDR1 is SGHDT and CDR2 is YYEEEE. This CDR3 comprises 14 residues.

This chain connects TRBV4-3 to TRBJ1-4, with D unclear. The CDR3 totals 18 residues. Per the germline V gene, CDR1 is LGHNA and CDR2 is YSLEER. V was cut by 0 bases and J by 0 bases, with 14 bases left in between. The CDR3 region is CASSQDGRAEATNEKLFF. The DNA for the CDR3 is TGCGCCAGCAGCCAAGATGGCAGAGCAGAGGCAACTAATGAAAAACTGTTTTTT.

This clone turned up a few times. The CDR3 sequence: CASSYGGFRGYTF. CDR3 bases: TGTGCCAGCAGCTACGGGGGATTTCGAGGCTACACCTTC. This chain joins TRBV7-2 and TRBJ1-2, with D tentatively TRBD1 (5 bases). Germline V gene data show CDR1 as SGHTA and CDR2 as FQGNSA. This CDR3 spans 13 amino acids. V was trimmed by 4 bases and J by 8 bases, leaving 14 bases between them.

J is TRBJ2-7 and V is TRBV28; D is ambiguous. This CDR3 is 13 amino acids long. Per germline, CDR1 MDHEN and CDR2 SYDVKM. Trimming left V 2 bases short and J 3 bases short, with 8 bases between. CDR3 in DNA: TGTGCCAGCAGTTTAATTGCCGGCTACGAGCAGTACTTC. Translation gives CASSLIAGYEQYF. Full variable domain (rest looked up from reference TRBV28 and TRBJ2-7): DVKVTQSSRYLVKRTGEKVFLECVQDMDHENMFWYRQDPGLGLRLIYFSYDVKMKEKGDIPEGYSVSREKKERFSLILESASTNQTSMYLCASSLIAGYEQYFGPGTRLTVT.

This sequence joins TRBV5-6 and TRBJ2-5, with 7 bases lining up with TRBD2. The CDR3 contains 17 residues. CDR1 and CDR2 (germline): SGHDT, YYEEEE. Trimming cost V 4 bases and J 5 bases; bases outside gene matches: 17. The CDR3 region has the DNA TGTGCCAGCAGCCTTAGGACTAGTTGGAGGGGCATGGAGACCCAGTACTTC. This sequence encodes CASSLRTSWRGMETQYF.

This rearrangement joins TRBV2 to TRBJ1-1, with 7 bases that match TRBD1. Germline trimming cut 10 bases from V and 1 base from J; bases unmatched to any gene: 9. This CDR3 is 14 amino acids long. The germline CDR1 and CDR2 sequences are SNHLY and FYNNEI. CDR3 coding DNA: TGTGCCACTGGAGGGGACAGACCGAACACTGAAGCTTTCTTT. It is translated as CATGGDRPNTEAFF.

The chain couples TRBV7-3 to TRBJ2-3; 7 bases are a match to TRBD1. This CDR3 comprises 15 residues. The germline V gene has CDR1 SGHTA and CDR2 FQGTGA. After removal of 4 bases from V and 1 base from J, the junction contained 5 bases not matched to a gene. The CDR3 bases are TGTGCCAGCAGCTATCGACAGGGCCGCACAGATACGCAGTATTTT. Its translation: CASSYRQGRTDTQYF. The full variable domain, its missing parts supplied by reference TRBV7-3 and TRBJ2-3, is GAGVSQTPSNKVTEKGKYVELRCDPISGHTALYWYRQSLGQGPEFLIYFQGTGAADDSGLPNDRFFAVRPEGSVSTLKIQRTERGDSAVYLCASSYRQGRTDTQYFGPGTRLTVL.